This T cell receptor beta chain was documented in a study of T cells after yellow fever vaccination. Study-wide points: Weaker, the secondary response peaked sooner, at day 5 versus 15. Re-detected after boosting: most primary clones, around 97% of CD4 and 80% to 90% of CD8. The bulk population could contribute abundant contaminating clonotypes to FACS-sorted repertoires.

As for this clonotype: What it recognizes is unknown.

TCR cDNA was made by 5'RACE template switching, adding a universal primer site and UMIs. TCRdb reprocessed the 5' RACE reads with MiXCR, giving one entry per CDR3 protein. The sample has some 400,000 distinct CDR3 sequences; 6.2% are singletons. Trimming cost V 6 bases and J 5 bases; bases outside gene matches: 9. The V gene's germline CDR1 is SQVTM and CDR2 ANQGSEA. The CDR3 totals 14 residues. This receptor was taken from a young man who received the YFV17D yellow fever vaccine. Source: PBMCs, taken 5 days after the yellow fever booster vaccination. The chain uses TRBV29-1 and TRBJ2-5, with 10 bases matching TRBD2. CDR3 DNA sequence: TGCAGCGTCGTAGGACTAGCGGTTACCGAGACCCAGTACTTC. This translates into CSVVGLAVTETQYF.